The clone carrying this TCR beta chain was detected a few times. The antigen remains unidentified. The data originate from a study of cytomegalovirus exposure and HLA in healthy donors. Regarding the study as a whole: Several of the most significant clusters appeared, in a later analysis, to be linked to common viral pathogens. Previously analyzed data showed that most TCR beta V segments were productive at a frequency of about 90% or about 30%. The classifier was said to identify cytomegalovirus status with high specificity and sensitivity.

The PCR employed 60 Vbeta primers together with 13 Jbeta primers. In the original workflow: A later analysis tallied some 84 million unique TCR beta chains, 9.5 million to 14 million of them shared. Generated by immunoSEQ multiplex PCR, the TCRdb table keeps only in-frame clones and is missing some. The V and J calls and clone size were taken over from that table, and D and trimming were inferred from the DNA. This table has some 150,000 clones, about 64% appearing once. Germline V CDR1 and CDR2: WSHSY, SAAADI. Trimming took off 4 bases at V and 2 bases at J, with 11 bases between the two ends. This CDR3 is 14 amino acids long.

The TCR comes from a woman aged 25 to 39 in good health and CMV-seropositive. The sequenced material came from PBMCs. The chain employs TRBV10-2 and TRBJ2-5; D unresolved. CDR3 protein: CASSGSSRQETQYF. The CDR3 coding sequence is TGCGCCAGCAGTGGGTCAAGTAGACAAGAGACCCAGTACTTC.